Below, 6 T cell receptor beta chains from the same sample are listed, as sequenced in a study of blood T cells in healthy people across ages. A second PCR of roughly 7 to 11 cycles used a sample-barcoded 5' primer and a J-beta primer mix. TCRdb itself ran the 5' RACE reads through MiXCR, one entry per CDR3 protein. Seen here are hundreds of thousands of distinct CDR3 sequences, 53% observed once, and the top ten hold approximately 40%. The sequencing sample was made of blood. The receptors were gathered from an elderly man in good health.

This clonotype was counted a few times. The chain has TRBV3-1 and TRBJ2-7; possible D gene TRBD2, 5 bases. CDR3 length: 14 residues. Trimming left V 1 base short and J 2 bases short, with 9 bases between. Germline V gene sequence: CDR1 LGHDT, CDR2 YNNKEL (reference sequence). CDR3 sequence reads: CASSQGGRPYEQYF. CDR3 bases: TGTGCCAGCAGCCAAGGAGGGCGCCCCTACGAGCAGTACTTC.

Many counts were recorded for this clonotype. The chain couples TRBV20-1 to TRBJ2-4; a possible D gene is TRBD2 (5 bases). Germline V gene data show CDR1 as DFQATT and CDR2 as SNEGSKA (reference sequence). V lost 2 bases and J lost 1, with 9 bases in between. The CDR3 spans 14 residues. This CDR3 is CSARHSGAKNIQYF. In nucleotides, the CDR3 is TGCAGTGCTAGACACAGCGGTGCCAAAAACATTCAGTACTTC.

This clonotype was observed a few times. This chain joins TRBV3-1 and TRBJ2-7, with unresolved D. The DNA end lines up better with TRBJ2-5; the J call may be wrong. Germline V gene sequence: CDR1 LGHDT, CDR2 YNNKEL (reference sequence). The CDR3 is made up of 15 amino acids. The CDR3 here is CASSQDLGQRETQYF. CDR3 bases: TGTGCCAGCAGCCAAGATCTAGGGCAGAGAGAGACCCAGTACTTC.

The rearrangement links TRBV5-1 to TRBJ2-1, with 13 bases lining up with TRBD2. The CDR3 totals 17 residues. The V segment lost 4 bases and the J segment 3 bases; nucleotides outside the gene matches: 7. Germline CDR1 is SGHRS and CDR2 is YFSETQ. The CDR3 spells CASSQGLAGSGYNEQFF. As DNA, the CDR3 is TGCGCCAGCAGCCAGGGACTAGCGGGATCAGGCTACAATGAGCAGTTCTTC.

The genes are TRBV5-5 and TRBJ2-5, with 7 bases matching TRBD2. This CDR3 spans 13 amino acids. Germline V lookup: CDR1 SGHKS, CDR2 YYEKEE (reference sequence). The ends lost 4 bases at V and 11 bases at J; junction bases unmatched: 11. The CDR3 DNA sequence: TGTGCCAGCAGCGGGACTACGTGGCATGAGCAGTACTTC. Amino acids: CASSGTTWHEQYF.

The rearrangement links TRBV5-1 to TRBJ1-2; 12 bases agree with TRBD1. V trimming: 7 bases; J trimming: 3 bases; junction bases outside the gene matches: 7. The CDR3 is made up of 15 amino acids. Germline V gene sequence: CDR1 SGHRS, CDR2 YFSETQ. This CDR3 is CASGTGGVQDYGYTF. The CDR3 DNA reads as TGCGCCAGCGGGACAGGGGGCGTACAGGACTATGGCTACACCTTC.